This T cell receptor (beta chain) appears in the sequencing data of a study of shared clonotypes between healthy human individuals. Comments on this clone: Its antigen is undetermined.

Study-level findings and limits: Naive subsets generally exceeded memory subsets in estimated richness. A handful of donors had around 5% of their naive CD4 clonotypes in common. Sampling used blood alone; tissue repertoires probably differ.

Method: immunoSEQ multiplex PCR; TCRdb's copy keeps in-frame clones and lacks some. The sample records about 2 million clones, about 95% being singletons. This CDR3 region has 16 residues. Trimming took 5 bases from V and 2 from J, leaving 18 bases between them. Germline CDR1 is MGHRA and CDR2 is YSYEKL. Naive CD8 cells lacked CD45RO and underwent positive selection for CCR7, leaving out terminally differentiated effector memory CD45RA+ cells. The specimen sequenced was naive CD8+ T cells sorted from blood. This TCR was sampled from a man between 18 and 29 years old in good health. The rearrangement joins TRBV4-1 to TRBJ1-1, with D possibly TRBD1 on 5 matching bases. CDR3 sequence (DNA): TGCGCCAGCAGCGAGATCGGCGCAGGGCTAAACACTGAAGCTTTCTTT. It yields the protein CASSEIGAGLNTEAFF.